This T cell receptor beta chain was retrieved from a study of blood T cells in healthy people across ages (dated by TCRdb to 2015 to 2017). Study-wide context: Template switching captured roughly one uniquely barcoded TCR beta cDNA molecule per two T cells in model experiments. To track age-related changes in TCR beta repertoire diversity, the study relied on deep sequencing normalized with unique cDNA molecular identifiers. Using the same blood draw, the study looked at two additional independent replicas of 1 million unique cDNA reads for two donors, one aged 18 to 29 and the other aged 80 or older. To avoid experimental bias, donors of different ages were randomly spread across the sequencing lanes. Four age groups were formed from the donors: young (average approximately 15 years), middle-aged (approximately 41), aged (around 68) and long-lived (approximately 80). Paper-wide results and their limitations: Estimates of total diversity based on one million sequenced T cells were regarded as lower bounds and as underestimates. Since profiling was done on bulk unsorted PBMCs, naive and antigen-experienced compartments could not be conclusively compared. There was a strong correlation between observed TCR beta diversity and the percentage of naive T cells measured by flow cytometry. The CMV infection status of donors was not known, potentially confounding age-related changes in expanded clonotypes. Compared with the aged group, the long-lived group had more naive CD4+ T cells, fewer expanded clones and increased TCR diversity, a pattern suggesting age selection. As age increased, observed TCR beta diversity per million T cells dropped in a roughly linear way, and a significant reduction was already evident by age roughly 36.

The donors were 40 or so Caucasian individuals from Russia, aged roughly 6 to 100 years, who were systemically healthy. Each donor gave 8.5 to 10 milliliters of peripheral blood, collected into EDTA-treated Vacutainer tubes. PBMCs were isolated by Ficoll-Paque density-gradient centrifugation, with at least 7 million obtained per sample. Total RNA was extracted from PBMCs with Trizol reagent, with at least 6 micrograms obtained per sample. For every donor, an aliquot of PBMCs went through flow cytometry to measure the percentages of naive CD45RAhigh/CD27high T cells. On this clonotype: Its antigen has not been determined. Base qualities are not at hand, and no much larger clone is one base apart.

The CDR3 goes from the cysteine to the phenylalanine over 14 residues. Here the CDR3 DNA is all that survives: 42 bases in frame from base 1. The V end loses 6 bases and the J end loses 5 bases, and a stretch of 15 bases separates them. Sequences SGHRS (CDR1) and YFSETQ (CDR2) are obtained from the germline V gene. Libraries were built with 5' RACE. Sequenced on an Illumina HiSeq 2500. A second 7 to 11 cycle PCR used a sample-barcoded 5' primer and a J-beta primer mix. Each TCR beta cDNA molecule received a unique molecular identifier from a template-switch 5' adaptor carrying 12 random nucleotides. Each sample yielded at least 2.5 million CDR3-containing paired-end reads. First-strand cDNA synthesis was performed from all RNA using the Mint cDNA synthesis kit, with priming by a TRBC-specific oligonucleotide. After uracil-DNA glycosylase treatment, a first 18-cycle PCR used universal primers M1SS and BC2_uni_R on all cDNA. As for the original processing: For normalization, 1 million high-quality reads, each with a distinct molecular identifier, were randomly selected from each sample. Instead of being binned into consensus sequences, reads with shared molecular identifiers were discarded. CDR3 identification, clonotype clustering and error correction used MiTCR with a Q25 quality threshold and the strictest error-elimination algorithm. A nonparametric unseen species model using Euler transformation provided a lower-bound estimate of total TCR beta diversity. TCRdb trimmed public reads at Q25 via fastp, called clones via MiXCR and kept in-frame beta chains. Rows matching on CDR3 protein sequence are summarized as one entry with the most common DNA and genes. It is TCRdb's table, rather than the study itself, that gives the V and J calls and clone size. In all, the sample holds about a million distinct CDR3 sequences, and 48% of those were seen once. About an eighth of the sample is held by the ten biggest clonotypes.

This sequence uses TRBV5-1 and TRBJ2-1; the D region possibly corresponds to TRBD2 (6 bases align). This TCR was sampled from a young man in good health. The sequenced sample consisted of blood. The CDR3 corresponds to CASTSTGSNNEQFF. In nucleotides, the sequence is TGCGCCAGCACCTCAACCGGGAGTAACAATGAGCAGTTCTTC.